The rows below give T cell receptor beta chains drawn from one sample of a study of CD8+CD57+ T cells in acquired aplastic anemia. TCRdb analysed the reads with MiXCR anew, one entry per CDR3 protein. The table lists some 150,000 distinct CDR3 sequences, 40% to 55% of them singletons. Sequenced input: sorted CD4+, CD8+, or CD8+CD57+ T cells (not recorded which) from PBMCs. These receptors were taken from a human donor with aplastic anemia. CDR3s include the opening cysteine and the closing phenylalanine or tryptophan. The D gene is left open where the match is weak. A row's size may be missing; if present it is once, few, many or a size class.

TRBV27,many,TRBJ2-7,NA,CASGVPIPPYEQYF,TGTGCCAGCGGGGTCCCGATCCCACCCTACGAGCAGTACTTC
TRBV15,NA,TRBJ1-1,NA,CATSRDWAEAFF,TGTGCCACCAGCAGAGATTGGGCTGAAGCTTTCTTT
TRBV11-1,NA,TRBJ2-5,TRBD2,CASSLKSGGAGQETQYF,TGTGCCAGCAGCTTAAAAAGCGGGGGGGCAGGGCAAGAGACCCAGTACTTC
TRBV2,NA,TRBJ2-5,TRBD1,CASSRQGAHQETQYF,TGTGCCAGCAGTAGACAGGGGGCGCACCAAGAGACCCAGTACTTC
TRBV3-1,many,TRBJ1-1,NA,CASRFDSATEAFF,TGTGCCAGCAGGTTCGACAGTGCCACTGAAGCTTTCTTT
TRBV12-3/TRBV12-4,NA,TRBJ2-1,NA,CASLAYNEQFF,TGTGCCAGCCTTGCCTACAATGAGCAGTTCTTC
TRBV2,NA,TRBJ1-2,NA,CASSGQRRLGYTF,TGTGCCAGCAGCGGACAGAGACGCCTGGGCTACACCTTC
TRBV3-1,NA,TRBJ2-7,NA,CASSLRDKTYEQYF,TGTGCCAGCAGCCTAAGGGACAAGACTTACGAGCAGTACTTC
TRBV6-5,many,TRBJ1-5,TRBD1,CASSFGQGGQPQHF,TGTGCCAGCAGTTTCGGACAGGGCGGGCAGCCCCAGCATTTT
TRBV20-1,many,TRBJ1-2,NA,CSASGGLTANYGYTF,TGCAGTGCTAGCGGGGGGTTGACAGCAAACTATGGCTACACCTTC
TRBV2,NA,TRBJ1-1,NA,CASSDWGTAIEAFF,TGTGCCAGCAGTGACTGGGGGACCGCCATTGAAGCTTTCTTT
TRBV25-1,many,TRBJ2-5,NA,CASGPGAETQYF,TGTGCCAGCGGACCAGGGGCGGAGACCCAGTACTTC
TRBV24-1,NA,TRBJ2-2,NA,CATSIRGQGTGELFF,TGTGCCACCAGTATCAGGGGCCAGGGCACCGGGGAGCTGTTTTTT
TRBV24-1,NA,TRBJ2-1,TRBD1,CATSGPGQGSYNEQFF,TGTGCCACCAGTGGTCCGGGACAGGGTTCCTACAATGAGCAGTTCTTC
TRBV10-3,NA,TRBJ2-5,TRBD2,CAPARIGGLAVQETQYF,TGTGCCCCGGCAAGGATAGGGGGACTAGCGGTTCAAGAGACCCAGTACTTC
TRBV10-3,NA,TRBJ1-1,NA,CAISEPAGSNTEAFF,TGTGCCATCAGTGAGCCGGCGGGGAGTAACACTGAAGCTTTCTTT
TRBV19,many,TRBJ1-6,NA,CASIGDKNSPLHF,TGTGCCAGTATAGGAGATAAGAATTCACCCCTCCACTTT
TRBV20-1,NA,TRBJ2-7,NA,CSATVRVGEQYF,TGCAGTGCCACCGTGCGGGTCGGGGAGCAGTACTTC
TRBV11-2,few,TRBJ2-4,NA,CASSLGRFGIQYF,TGTGCCAGCAGCTTAGGTCGATTCGGCATTCAGTACTTC
TRBV2,NA,TRBJ1-6,NA,CASSPGINSPLHF,TGTGCCAGCAGTCCGGGGATCAATTCACCCCTCCACTTT
TRBV15,once,TRBJ2-5,NA,CAASSGPGRTETQYF,TGTGCCGCCAGCAGTGGTCCGGGACGGACAGAGACCCAGTACTTT
TRBV24-1,NA,TRBJ2-7,NA,CATSEGDYEQYF,TGTGCCACCAGTGAAGGGGACTACGAGCAGTACTTC
TRBV19,NA,TRBJ2-1,TRBD2,CASSTSGIYNEQFF,TGTGCCAGCAGTACTAGCGGAATCTACAATGAGCAGTTCTTC
TRBV10-1,few,TRBJ2-7,NA,CASSEGLVGHEQYF,TGCGCCAGCAGTGAAGGTCTAGTAGGCCACGAGCAGTACTTC
TRBV4-2,many,TRBJ1-2,TRBD1,CASSAGQGRTGYYGYTF,TGTGCCAGCAGCGCGGGACAGGGGCGTACAGGTTACTATGGCTACACCTTC
TRBV20-1,many,TRBJ1-5,TRBD1,CSARTGGVSNQPQHF,TGCAGTGCTCGCACAGGGGGCGTCAGCAATCAGCCCCAGCATTTT